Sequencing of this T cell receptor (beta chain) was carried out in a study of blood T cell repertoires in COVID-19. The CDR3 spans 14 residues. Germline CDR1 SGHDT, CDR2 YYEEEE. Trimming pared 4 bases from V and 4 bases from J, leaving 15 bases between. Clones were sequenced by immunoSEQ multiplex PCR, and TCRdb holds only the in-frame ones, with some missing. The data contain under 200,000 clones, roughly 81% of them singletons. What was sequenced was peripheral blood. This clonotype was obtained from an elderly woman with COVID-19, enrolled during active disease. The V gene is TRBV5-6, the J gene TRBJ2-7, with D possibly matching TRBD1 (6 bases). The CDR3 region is CASSPRTAFYEQYF. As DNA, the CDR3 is TGTGCCAGCAGCCCGCGGACAGCATTTTACGAGCAGTACTTC.